A single sample gave rise to the 2 T cell receptor beta chains below, sequenced in a study of identical twins. TCRdb re-analysed the 5' RACE reads in MiXCR, keeping a single row per CDR3 protein. Of approximately 630,000 distinct CDR3 sequences in the sample, around 7.5% were seen once. The sample was also reused in another study, on yellow fever vaccine responses in identical twins.

Specimen: PBMCs. All receptors derive from a woman aged 18-29 years in good health.

The sample holds a few counts of this clonotype. V and J are TRBV7-3 and TRBJ1-2, with D tentatively TRBD1 (6 bases). The V end lost 5 bases, the J end lost 5 bases, and 18 bases lay between the germline ends. CDR1 is SGHTA and CDR2 is FQGTGA in the germline V gene. The CDR3 has 15 amino acids. CDR3 sequence: CASSQGGHSIYGYTF. The CDR3 nucleotides are TGTGCCAGCAGCCAAGGGGGACACTCGATTTATGGCTACACCTTC.

This clonotype was observed many times. V is TRBV6-5 and J is TRBJ1-6; D may be TRBD1 (5 bases). The CDR3 length is 15 residues. Looked up from germline, CDR1 is MNHEY and CDR2 is SVGAGI. Trimming left V 2 bases short and J 7 bases short, with 12 bases between. Here the CDR3 reads CASSYAETANSPLHF. In DNA, the CDR3 is TGTGCCAGCAGTTACGCCGAGACAGCGAATTCACCCCTCCACTTT.